Following are 24 T cell receptor beta chains from one sample sequenced in a study of T cell responses to AZD1222 COVID-19 vaccine. Only in-frame clones appear in the TCRdb table, and some are missing; sequencing was by immunoSEQ multiplex PCR. The data contain about 150,000 clones, about 95% of them singletons. The specimen was peripheral blood, collected on day 0 of AZD1222 vaccination. These receptors came from an adult in good health.

The chain has TRBV10-3 and TRBJ1-1; D gene unclear. Germline V CDR1 and CDR2: ENHRY, SYGVKD. The CDR3 extends over 13 amino acids. Between the trimmed V and J ends, which lost 2 bases and 7 bases, there was a span of 11 bases. This chain's CDR3 is CAISEEGMGEAFF. The DNA of the CDR3 is TGTGCCATCAGTGAGGAGGGAATGGGTGAAGCTTTCTTT.

V usage is TRBV5-8 and J usage is TRBJ2-5; 10 positions match TRBD1. J was trimmed by 5 bases and V by 3 bases; bases with no gene match: 13. Germline lookup yields CDR1 SGHTS and CDR2 YDEGEE. The CDR3 consists of 17 residues. The CDR3, as DNA: TGTGCCAGCAGCTGGGGGGCGACAGGGGGCGCAACGGAGACCCAGTACTTC. It codes for CASSWGATGGATETQYF.

V is TRBV14 and J is TRBJ1-1, with D unresolved. V was shortened by 0 bases and J by 10 bases, with 12 bases between the two germline ends. CDR3 size: 13 residues. Germline values: CDR1 SGHDN, CDR2 FVKESK. CDR3 coding DNA: TGTGCCAGCAGCCAAGACGTGAAGGCCAGAGCTTTCTTT. Amino acid sequence: CASSQDVKARAFF.

V is TRBV18 and J is TRBJ2-1, with D perhaps being TRBD1 or TRBD2 (5 bases each). CDR1 and CDR2 (germline): KGHSH, LQKENI. V dropped 0 bases and J dropped 6 bases, with 12 bases sitting between them. This CDR3 contains 15 residues. The DNA of the CDR3 is TGTGCCAGCTCACCACCGGGACGCAGTTTCAATGAGCAGTTCTTC. This codes for CASSPPGRSFNEQFF.

V and J are TRBV6-5 and TRBJ1-3; D uncertain. Per the germline V gene, CDR1 is MNHEY and CDR2 is SVGAGI. V was shortened by 2 bases and J by 1 base, with 9 bases between the two germline ends. The CDR3 is 15 amino acids. The CDR3 bases are TGTGCCAGCAGTTACGCGGGTGGGTCTGGAAACACCATATATTTT. This codes for CASSYAGGSGNTIYF.

The chain couples TRBV2 to TRBJ1-4; maybe TRBD1 (6 bases). Per germline, CDR1 SNHLY and CDR2 FYNNEI. The CDR3 extends over 15 amino acids. The V and J ends lost 8 bases and 7 bases respectively, with 20 bases between them. CDR3 DNA: TGTGCCAGCCGATTAGGCCACAGGGAGGTTGAAAAACTGTTTTTT. Protein sequence: CASRLGHREVEKLFF.

The J gene is TRBJ1-1, the V gene TRBV3-1 (or the pseudogene TRBV3-2); tentatively, D is TRBD1 (6 bases). CDR1 and CDR2 from the germline V gene are LGHDT and YNNKEL (reference sequence). This CDR3 comprises 15 residues. Deletions cut 4 bases from V and 10 bases from J, with 22 bases between. CDR3 DNA sequence: TGTGCCAGCAGCCCAGCACAACAGGGTTTGCGTGCAGCTTTCTTT. The encoded protein is CASSPAQQGLRAAFF.

The chain employs TRBV6-1 and TRBJ2-5, with TRBD2 as a possible D gene (6 bases). The V end was cut by 3 bases, the J end by 5 bases, with 16 bases between. Germline V gene lookup returns CDR1 MNHNS and CDR2 SASEGT. This CDR3 is built from 15 residues. CDR3: CASSDVRRGRETQYF. CDR3 bases: TGTGCCAGCAGTGACGTCAGGCGGGGTAGGGAGACCCAGTACTTC.

This clone was found once. CDR3 in DNA: TGTGCCAGCAGCGGCGGCATGACAGGGAACACTGAAGCTTTCTTT. Its protein product is CASSGGMTGNTEAFF. The V gene is TRBV7-6, the J gene TRBJ1-1, with a weak D call TRBD1 (6 bases). This CDR3 is 15 amino acids long. Trimming shortened V by 5 bases and J by 1 base, and 14 bases separated the two germline ends. From germline, CDR1 is SGHVS and CDR2 FNYEAQ.

The V call is TRBV19, the J call TRBJ2-1; 7 nucleotides align to TRBD2. The germline V gene has CDR1 LNHDA and CDR2 SQIVND (reference sequence). This CDR3 contains 15 residues. Unmatched junction bases numbered 5, after V lost 0 bases and J lost 6 bases. The CDR3 loop is CASSIDGGRGNEQFF. The CDR3 nucleotides are TGTGCCAGTAGTATAGATGGGGGGAGGGGCAATGAGCAGTTCTTC.

The rearrangement uses TRBV3-1 (or the pseudogene TRBV3-2) and TRBJ2-3, with D unclear. V was cut by 2 bases and J by 6 bases, with 9 bases left in between. Germline V gene data show CDR1 as LGHDT and CDR2 as YNNKEL (reference sequence). The CDR3 consists of 13 residues. CDR3 coding DNA: TGTGCCAGCAGCCAAAGAAATGTGGATACGCAGTATTTT. Protein product: CASSQRNVDTQYF.

The J gene is TRBJ1-6, the V gene TRBV6-2 or TRBV6-3; TRBD1 might be the D (6 bases). The germline V gene encodes CDR1 MNHEY and CDR2 SVGEGT. With 2 bases removed from V and 5 bases from J, the gap between germline ends came to 10 bases. This CDR3 contains 15 residues. The CDR3 DNA sequence: TGTGCCAGCAGTTACCGGACAGAAAATAATTCACCCCTCCACTTT. Translating gives CASSYRTENNSPLHF.

The CDR3 spells CASSYSTGEGSPLHF. In DNA, the CDR3 is TGTGCCAGCAGTTACTCCACAGGGGAGGGCTCACCCCTCCACTTT. The chain uses TRBV6-2 or TRBV6-3 and TRBJ1-6; 7 bases are shared with TRBD1. J was trimmed by 10 bases and V by 0 bases; bases with no gene match: 6. From germline, CDR1 is MNHEY and CDR2 SVGEGT. The CDR3 sequence is 15 residues long.

This chain joins TRBV5-4 and TRBJ2-3; D is uncertain. This CDR3 spans 11 amino acids. With 2 bases removed from V and 9 bases from J, the gap between germline ends came to 7 bases. Germline lookup yields CDR1 SGHNT and CDR2 YYREEE (reference sequence). The CDR3 loop is CASSFSKTQYF. The CDR3 coding sequence is TGTGCCAGCAGCTTCAGCAAGACGCAGTATTTT.

The J gene is TRBJ1-5, the V gene TRBV3-1 (or the pseudogene TRBV3-2); the D is unclear. This CDR3 is built from 12 residues. V lost 1 base and J 9 bases, leaving 7 bases between the germline ends. The germline V gene encodes CDR1 LGHDT and CDR2 YNNKEL (reference sequence). DNA for the CDR3: TGTGCCAGCAGCCAAGGGGGTGGGCCCCAGCATTTT. Its translation: CASSQGGGPQHF.

The V and J genes are TRBV15 and TRBJ1-5; D is perhaps TRBD1 (5 bases). The V gene's germline CDR1 is LNHNV and CDR2 YYDKDF (reference sequence). CDR3 length: 14 amino acids. Trimming shortened V by 3 bases and J by 8 bases, and 14 bases separated the two germline ends. The CDR3 sequence: CATSRGTVAEPQHF. The CDR3 nucleotides read TGTGCCACCAGCAGGGGGACGGTAGCGGAGCCCCAGCATTTT.

The CDR3 DNA reads as TGCGCCAGCAGTGAGTCGGACAGGTCAGGGTACACCGGGGAGCTGTTTTTT. The encoded protein is CASSESDRSGYTGELFF. This chain links TRBV10-1 with TRBJ2-2, with 7 bases aligning to TRBD1. J lost 3 bases, V lost 0 bases, and 7 bases had no gene match. Germline-derived CDR1 and CDR2 are WNHNN and SYGVQD (reference sequence). This CDR3 is 17 amino acids long.

This chain connects TRBV6-5 to TRBJ1-1, with D possibly matching TRBD1 (6 bases). The germline gives CDR1 MNHEY, CDR2 SVGAGI. Trimming shortened V by 7 bases and J by 6 bases, and 15 bases separated the two germline ends. This CDR3 has 13 residues. Here the CDR3 reads CASIRGARSEAFF. Written as DNA, the CDR3 is TGTGCCAGCATAAGGGGGGCGCGATCTGAAGCTTTCTTT.

The chain recombines TRBV7-6 with TRBJ1-3; D is undetermined. The CDR3 runs 16 residues. Germline CDR1 reads SGHVS; CDR2 reads FNYEAQ. V was pared by 3 bases and J by 0 bases, with 12 bases between. The CDR3 DNA follows: TGTGCCAGCAGCTTTAGTCGGTCAGGCTCTGGAAACACCATATATTTT. Protein: CASSFSRSGSGNTIYF. Full variable domain (remainder filled in from reference TRBV7-6 and TRBJ1-3): GAGVSQSPRYKVTKRGQDVALRCDPISGHVSLYWYRQALGQGPEFLTYFNYEAQQDKSGLPNDRFSAERPEGSISTLTIQRTEQRDSAMYRCASSFSRSGSGNTIYFGEGSWLTVV.

This clone was seen just once. The gene calls are TRBV15 and TRBJ1-6; no reliable D call. This CDR3 has 16 amino acids. V lost 3 bases and J 0 bases, leaving 9 bases between the germline ends. CDR1 is LNHNV and CDR2 is YYDKDF in the germline V gene (reference sequence). CDR3 residues: CATSSNFYSYNSPLHF. In nucleotides, the CDR3 is TGTGCCACCAGCAGTAACTTCTACTCCTATAATTCACCCCTCCACTTT.

This chain links TRBV11-3 with TRBJ2-2; 10 bases agree with TRBD1. Germline loops: CDR1 SGHNT, CDR2 YENEEA. J lost 4 bases, V lost 5 bases, and 1 base had no gene match. The CDR3 length is 14 residues. CDR3 amino acids: CASSGDRGTGELFF. For the CDR3, the DNA is TGTGCCAGCAGCGGGGACAGGGGCACCGGGGAGCTGTTTTTT.

The table lists this clone with a count of one. The genes are TRBV2 and TRBJ2-5, with 8 nucleotides matching TRBD2. V was clipped by 4 bases and J by 3 bases; unmatched bases: 4. Germline V gives CDR1 SNHLY, CDR2 FYNNEI. This CDR3 is built from 14 residues. This chain's CDR3 is CASSVRRGEETQYF. The CDR3 DNA is TGTGCCAGCAGTGTACGGCGGGGGGAAGAGACCCAGTACTTC.

The rearrangement links TRBV29-1 to TRBJ1-3; TRBD1 matches 8 bases. Germline V gene data show CDR1 as SQVTM and CDR2 as ANQGSEA. The ends lost 6 bases at V and 4 bases at J; junction bases unmatched: 17. The CDR3 sequence is 17 residues long. This CDR3 is CSVAVPLRTGSGNTIYF. The CDR3 DNA reads TGCAGCGTCGCCGTTCCCCTAAGGACAGGGTCAGGAAACACCATATATTTT.

The V and J genes are TRBV9 and TRBJ2-3; maybe TRBD2 (5 bases). This CDR3 is built from 15 residues. Trimming took 4 bases from V and 0 from J, leaving 12 bases between them. CDR1 is SGDLS, CDR2 YYNGEE, per germline. DNA of the CDR3: TGTGCCAGCAGCCCGATGAGCGGTAGCACAGATACGCAGTATTTT. Protein sequence: CASSPMSGSTDTQYF.